This TCR beta chain was found in a study of cytomegalovirus exposure and HLA in healthy donors. Study findings and constraints: Reportedly, a later analysis found an Asian-associated ancestry cluster had fewer N-insertions than the approximately 700-donor mean. Within the data, a cluster of highly shared sequence variants was likely a sequencing artifact. A missense DCLRE1C variant was associated with V- and J-gene trimming of TCR beta chains in a later analysis, and an independent cohort replicated the association. Researchers catalogued some 160 TCR beta chains as cytomegalovirus-associated.

The PCR contained 60 Vbeta and 13 Jbeta primers. Sequencing used immunoSEQ multiplex PCR; TCRdb keeps in-frame clones, though not all of them. This sample has roughly 170,000 clones; approximately 75% occur once, and the top ten carry 1.5%. A note on this clone: Its antigen is not identified.

V shed 5 bases and J 1 base; nucleotides not matched to a gene: 4. Germline CDR1 and CDR2: MDHEN and SYDVKM. This CDR3 comprises 15 residues. This chain joins TRBV28 and TRBJ2-2, with 7 bases identical to TRBD1. Sequencing input: PBMCs. This sequence was found in a girl between 5 and 17 years old in good health and CMV-seronegative. The CDR3 bases are TGTGCCAGCAGTAGGGACAGTCGGAACACCGGGGAGCTGTTTTTT. Protein product: CASSRDSRNTGELFF.